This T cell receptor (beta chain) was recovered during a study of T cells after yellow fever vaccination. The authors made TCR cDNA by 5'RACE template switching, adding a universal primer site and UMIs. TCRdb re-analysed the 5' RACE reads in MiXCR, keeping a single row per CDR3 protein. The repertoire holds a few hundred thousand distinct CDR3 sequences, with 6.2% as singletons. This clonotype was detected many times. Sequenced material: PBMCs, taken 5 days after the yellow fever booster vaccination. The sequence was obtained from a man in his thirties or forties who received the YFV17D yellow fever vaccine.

This CDR3 is CSARAGGGNQPQHF. The CDR3 DNA is TGCAGTGCTAGGGCAGGCGGGGGCAATCAGCCCCAGCATTTT. The V and J genes are TRBV20-1 and TRBJ1-5, with D unresolved. V dropped 3 bases and J dropped 2 bases, with 11 bases sitting between them. The germline V gene encodes CDR1 DFQATT and CDR2 SNEGSKA (reference sequence). This CDR3 region has 14 residues.